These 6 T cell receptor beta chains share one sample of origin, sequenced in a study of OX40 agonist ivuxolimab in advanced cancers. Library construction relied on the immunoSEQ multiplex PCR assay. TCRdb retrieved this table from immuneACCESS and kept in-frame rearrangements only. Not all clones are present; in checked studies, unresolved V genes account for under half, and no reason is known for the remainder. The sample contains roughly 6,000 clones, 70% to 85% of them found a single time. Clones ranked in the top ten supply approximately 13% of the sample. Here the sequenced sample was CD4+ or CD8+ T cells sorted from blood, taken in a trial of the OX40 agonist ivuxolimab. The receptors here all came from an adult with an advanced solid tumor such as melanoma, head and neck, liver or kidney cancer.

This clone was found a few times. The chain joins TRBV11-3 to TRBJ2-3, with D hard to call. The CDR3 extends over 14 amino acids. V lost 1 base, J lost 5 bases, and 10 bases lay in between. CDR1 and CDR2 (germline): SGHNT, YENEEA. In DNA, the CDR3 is TGTGCCAGCAGCTTAGCGGTGTGGGTAGATACGCAGTATTTT. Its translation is CASSLAVWVDTQYF.

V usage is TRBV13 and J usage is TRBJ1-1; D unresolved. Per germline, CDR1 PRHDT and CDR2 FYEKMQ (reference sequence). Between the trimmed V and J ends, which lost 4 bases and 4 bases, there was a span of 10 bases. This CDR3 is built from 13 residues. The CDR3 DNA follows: TGTGCCAGCAGCTGGGGTTTGGGCACTGAAGCTTTCTTT. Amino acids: CASSWGLGTEAFF. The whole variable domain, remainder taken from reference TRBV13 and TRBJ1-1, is AAGVIQSPRHLIKEKRETATLKCYPIPRHDTVYWYQQGPGQDPQFLISFYEKMQSDKGSIPDRFSAQQFSDYHSELNMSSLELGDSALYFCASSWGLGTEAFFGQGTRLTVV.

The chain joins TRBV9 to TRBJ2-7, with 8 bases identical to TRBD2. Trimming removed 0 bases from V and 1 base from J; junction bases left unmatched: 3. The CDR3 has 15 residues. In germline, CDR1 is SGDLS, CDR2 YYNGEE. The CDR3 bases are TGTGCCAGCAGCGTAGGGTTAGCGGGGTCCTACGAGCAGTACTTC. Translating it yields CASSVGLAGSYEQYF. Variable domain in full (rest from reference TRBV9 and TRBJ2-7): DSGVTQTPKHLITATGQRVTLRCSPRSGDLSVYWYQQSLDQGLQFLIQYYNGEERAKGNILERFSAQQFPDLHSELNLSSLELGDSALYFCASSVGLAGSYEQYFGPGTRLTVT.

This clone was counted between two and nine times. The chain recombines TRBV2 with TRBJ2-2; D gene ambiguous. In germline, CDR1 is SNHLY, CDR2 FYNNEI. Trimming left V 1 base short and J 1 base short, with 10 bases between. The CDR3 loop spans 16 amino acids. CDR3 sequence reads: CASSEVWGGNTGELFF. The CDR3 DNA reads TGTGCCAGCAGTGAAGTATGGGGTGGGAACACCGGGGAGCTGTTTTTT. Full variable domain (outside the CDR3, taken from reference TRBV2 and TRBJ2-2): EPEVTQTPSHQVTQMGQEVILRCVPISNHLYFYWYRQILGQKVEFLVSFYNNEISEKSEIFDDQFSVERPDGSNFTLKIRSTKLEDSAMYFCASSEVWGGNTGELFFGEGSRLTVL.

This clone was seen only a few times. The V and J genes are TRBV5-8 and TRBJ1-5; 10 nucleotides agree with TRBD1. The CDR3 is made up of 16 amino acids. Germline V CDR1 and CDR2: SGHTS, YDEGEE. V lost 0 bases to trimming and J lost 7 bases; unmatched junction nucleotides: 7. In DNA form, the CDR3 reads TGTGCCAGCAGCTTGGGGGGACAGGGGTTTAGGCAGCCCCAGCATTTT. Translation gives CASSLGGQGFRQPQHF.

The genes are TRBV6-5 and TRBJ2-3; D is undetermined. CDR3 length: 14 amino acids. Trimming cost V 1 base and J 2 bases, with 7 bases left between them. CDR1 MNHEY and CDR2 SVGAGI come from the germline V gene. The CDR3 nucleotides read TGTGCCAGCAGTTACTTGGCGGCCACAGATACGCAGTATTTT. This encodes CASSYLAATDTQYF.